This entry features one TCR beta chain sequence. The antigen is undetermined. The V segment lost 2 bases and the J segment 6 bases; nucleotides outside the gene matches: 8. Germline V CDR1 and CDR2: GTSNPN, SVGIG (reference sequence). The CDR3 spans 14 residues. The data were obtained in a study of cytomegalovirus exposure and HLA in healthy donors. Findings and caveats of the study: Most CMV-associated TCR beta chains appeared HLA-restricted in a later analysis. Later work associated fewer than 20,000 TCR beta sequences with HLA alleles at 0.05 false discovery rate.

60 Vbeta and 13 Jbeta primers were used in PCR. The table came from immunoSEQ multiplex PCR; TCRdb's copy has only in-frame clones and leaves some out. The table includes just over 150,000 clones, 60% to 80% detected once. The receptor was derived from a woman between 50 and 59 years old in good health and CMV-seropositive. The V call is TRBV30, the J call TRBJ2-3; 7 bases are a match to TRBD2. What was sequenced was PBMCs. The CDR3 loop is CAWSKGLGSDTQYF. CDR3 bases: TGTGCCTGGAGTAAAGGACTAGGATCGGATACGCAGTATTTT.